Shown below are 8 T cell receptor beta chains from a single sample sequenced in a study of OX40 agonist ivuxolimab in advanced cancers. Profiling relied on immunoSEQ multiplex PCR, and the TCRdb table lists in-frame clones only, not all of them. The sample contains 43,000 or so clones, approximately 91% of which appear only once. Sequenced here: CD4+ or CD8+ T cells sorted from blood, sampled in a trial of the OX40 agonist ivuxolimab. The receptors derive from an adult with an advanced solid tumor such as melanoma, head and neck, liver or kidney cancer.

In its sample, this clone was seen a few times. V usage is TRBV5-6 and J usage is TRBJ1-2, with 7 bases lining up with TRBD1. Germline CDR1 reads SGHDT; CDR2 reads YYEEEE. The CDR3 runs to 15 residues. Trimming at V came to 4 bases and at J to 3 bases, leaving 9 bases not matched to a gene. The CDR3 loop reads CASSPQGGEDYGYTF. In DNA, the CDR3 is TGTGCCAGCAGCCCCCAGGGGGGCGAGGACTATGGCTACACCTTC.

J is TRBJ2-7 and V is TRBV27; 10 bases line up with TRBD2. J lost 6 bases, V lost 3 bases, and 8 bases had no gene match. This CDR3 spans 15 amino acids. Germline-derived CDR1 and CDR2 are MNHEY and SMNVEV (reference sequence). This CDR3 reads CASSLVLAGVSEQYF. CDR3 in DNA: TGTGCCAGCAGTTTGGTTCTAGCGGGAGTCTCCGAGCAGTACTTC.

The genes are TRBV28 and TRBJ2-5; D may be TRBD1 (6 bases). Germline CDR1 MDHEN, CDR2 SYDVKM. CDR3 length: 18 amino acids. Trimming pared 5 bases from V and 2 bases from J, leaving 24 bases between. DNA of the CDR3: TGTGCCAGCAGTCCAGCGCTCAGGGGCCCAGCCGCGCAAGAGACCCAGTACTTC. Translation: CASSPALRGPAAQETQYF. Full variable domain (remainder filled in from reference TRBV28 and TRBJ2-5): DVKVTQSSRYLVKRTGEKVFLECVQDMDHENMFWYRQDPGLGLRLIYFSYDVKMKEKGDIPEGYSVSREKKERFSLILESASTNQTSMYLCASSPALRGPAAQETQYFGPGTRLLVL.

The chain joins TRBV5-6 to TRBJ2-2; 10 bases are a match to TRBD1. This CDR3 has 15 amino acids. Trimming cost V 4 bases and J 4 bases; bases outside gene matches: 4. Germline CDR1 reads SGHDT; CDR2 reads YYEEEE. The chain's CDR3 is CASSLGQGVTGELFF. Here the CDR3 DNA reads TGTGCCAGCAGCCTCGGACAGGGGGTCACCGGGGAGCTGTTTTTT.

This chain connects TRBV5-1 to TRBJ1-2; possibly TRBD1 for D (5 bases). The CDR3 is 14 amino acids. V lost 4 bases and J 4 bases, leaving 14 bases between the germline ends. Germline assignment: CDR1 SGHRS and CDR2 YFSETQ. In nucleotides, the CDR3 is TGCGCCAGCAGCATGGGGCCGCTTAGCTATGGCTACACCTTC. It encodes CASSMGPLSYGYTF.

J is TRBJ2-1 and V is TRBV11-2, with D possibly being TRBD2 (6 bases). Trimming pared 5 bases from V and 9 bases from J, leaving 14 bases between. Germline V CDR1 and CDR2: SGHAT, FQNNGV. The CDR3 totals 13 residues. The CDR3 region is CASSTGAGFEQFF. CDR3 DNA: TGTGCCAGCAGCACGGGAGCAGGCTTTGAGCAGTTCTTC.

The J gene is TRBJ2-1, the V gene TRBV5-6, with D tentatively TRBD1 or TRBD2 (5 bases each). From germline, CDR1 is SGHDT and CDR2 YYEEEE. V was clipped by 5 bases and J by 8 bases, with 14 bases between them. This CDR3 has 13 amino acids. Here the CDR3 reads CASRWDPSDEQFF. The CDR3 nucleotides read TGTGCCAGCAGGTGGGACCCTTCGGATGAGCAGTTCTTC.

J is TRBJ2-7 and V is TRBV6-6; the match to TRBD1 covers 7 bases. The germline CDR1 and CDR2 sequences are MNHNY and SVGAGI (reference sequence). The CDR3 runs 14 residues. J was trimmed by 5 bases and V by 6 bases; bases with no gene match: 10. CDR3 in amino acids: CASREQGRLDEQYF. The CDR3 DNA reads as TGTGCCAGCAGGGAACAGGGGAGACTCGACGAGCAGTACTTC.